A single sample gave rise to the 13 T cell receptor beta chains below, sequenced in a study of blood T cell repertoires in COVID-19. Profiled with immunoSEQ multiplex PCR; TCRdb holds only in-frame clones, not every one. Found here are some 80,000 clones, more than 75% of them singletons; the top ten hold 16%. The sample was peripheral blood. The receptors stem from a woman at least 80 years old with active or convalescent COVID-19.

The chain joins TRBV7-6 to TRBJ1-1, with D possibly matching TRBD1 (5 bases). V was pared by 10 bases and J by 1 base, with 19 bases between. The CDR3 contains 15 residues. In germline, CDR1 is SGHVS, CDR2 FNYEAQ. DNA of the CDR3: TGTGCCATCATCAGGCGGGGGTCTGGGAACACTGAAGCTTTCTTT. This sequence encodes CAIIRRGSGNTEAFF.

The J gene is TRBJ2-2, the V gene TRBV19; 7 nucleotides match TRBD1. The CDR3 is 15 amino acids. Germline V gene data show CDR1 as LNHDA and CDR2 as SQIVND (reference sequence). The trim removed 5 bases at V and 2 bases at J, leaving 5 bases unmatched. In DNA, the CDR3 is TGTGCCAGTAGTCAGGGACAGTTAAACACCGGGGAGCTGTTTTTT. Translating gives CASSQGQLNTGELFF.

The chain employs TRBV9 and TRBJ2-6, with a possible D match to TRBD1 (6 bases). Germline V gives CDR1 SGDLS, CDR2 YYNGEE. V lost 3 bases and J 0 bases, leaving 16 bases between the germline ends. This CDR3 comprises 18 residues. CDR3 in amino acids: CASSGTGHQSSGANVLTF. For the CDR3, the DNA is TGTGCCAGCAGCGGCACGGGACACCAGAGCTCTGGGGCCAACGTCCTGACTTTC.

The rearrangement uses TRBV7-9 and TRBJ2-5; 8 bases are shared with TRBD2. The CDR3 has 16 amino acids. Germline CDR1 reads SEHNR; CDR2 reads FQNEAQ (reference sequence). V shed 7 bases and J 0 bases; nucleotides not matched to a gene: 10. CDR3 amino acids: CASTPTRGGYQETQYF. The CDR3, as DNA: TGTGCCAGCACCCCCACTCGGGGGGGGTACCAAGAGACCCAGTACTTC.

The J gene is TRBJ1-4, the V gene TRBV30; the D is unclear. The CDR3 totals 14 residues. Germline CDR1 GTSNPN, CDR2 SVGIG (reference sequence). V was pared by 6 bases and J by 4 bases, with 15 bases between. CDR3 loop: CACPTEGRNEKLFF. The CDR3 coding sequence is TGTGCCTGTCCAACCGAGGGCCGTAATGAAAAACTGTTTTTT.

V and J are TRBV5-6 and TRBJ2-1, with D uncertain. Trimming left V 1 base short and J 0 bases short, with 5 bases between. CDR1 is SGHDT and CDR2 is YYEEEE in the germline V gene. This CDR3 spans 14 amino acids. CDR3 nucleotide sequence: TGTGCCAGCAGCTTGCTGAGCTCCTACAATGAGCAGTTCTTC. This translates into CASSLLSSYNEQFF.

The chain couples TRBV10-3 to TRBJ2-7; no clear D gene. Germline V gene lookup returns CDR1 ENHRY and CDR2 SYGVKD. CDR3 length: 14 amino acids. With 4 bases removed from V and 3 bases from J, the gap between germline ends came to 13 bases. The CDR3 sequence is CAISVSRRDYEQYF. The CDR3, as DNA: TGTGCCATCAGTGTGAGTCGAAGAGACTACGAGCAGTACTTC.

The chain links TRBV3-1 (or the pseudogene TRBV3-2) to TRBJ1-2; D gene uncertain. The length of the CDR3 is 13 residues. The V gene's germline CDR1 is LGHDT and CDR2 YNNKEL (reference sequence). Deletions cut 4 bases from V and 7 bases from J, with 13 bases between. In DNA form, the CDR3 reads TGTGCCAGCAGCCCCCAGGAGGAGAGTGGCTACACCTTC. Encoded protein: CASSPQEESGYTF.

This sequence joins TRBV2 and TRBJ1-6, with 7 bases lining up with TRBD1. This CDR3 comprises 13 residues. With V trimmed by 6 bases and J by 8 bases, 4 bases remained unmatched. The V gene's germline CDR1 is SNHLY and CDR2 FYNNEI. CDR3 in amino acids: CASRQGVDSPLHF. CDR3 nucleotide sequence: TGTGCCAGCAGGCAGGGGGTAGATTCACCCCTCCACTTT. Together with reference TRBV2 and TRBJ1-6, the CDR3 gives the full variable domain: EPEVTQTPSHQVTQMGQEVILRCVPISNHLYFYWYRQILGQKVEFLVSFYNNEISEKSEIFDDQFSVERPDGSNFTLKIRSTKLEDSAMYFCASRQGVDSPLHFGNGTRLTVT.

The chain links TRBV4-1 to TRBJ2-5; D call uncertain. V lost 1 base and J 1 base, leaving 7 bases between the germline ends. Germline V CDR1 and CDR2: MGHRA, YSYEKL. CDR3 size: 14 residues. For the CDR3, the DNA is TGCGCCAGCAGCCAAGGGGCAATCCAAGAGACCCAGTACTTC. Amino acid sequence: CASSQGAIQETQYF.

V gene TRBV11-3 combines with J gene TRBJ2-1; 8 bases map to TRBD1. With 5 bases clipped from V and 4 bases from J, the junction kept 1 base outside the gene matches. Germline CDR1 reads SGHNT; CDR2 reads YENEEA. CDR3 length: 13 amino acids. CDR3 nucleotide sequence: TGTGCCAGCAGCGACAGGGGATACAATGAGCAGTTCTTC. Translation: CASSDRGYNEQFF.

V usage is TRBV28 and J usage is TRBJ2-3; TRBD2 agrees at 13 bases. Germline-derived CDR1 and CDR2 are MDHEN and SYDVKM. CDR3 length: 16 residues. The V gene end was trimmed by 6 bases and the J gene end by 8 bases; junction bases not matched to a gene: 11. Written as DNA, the CDR3 is TGTGCCAGCAGGGTGGGACTAGCGGGGAAGAGCTCTACGCAGTATTTT. Residues: CASRVGLAGKSSTQYF.

This clone was picked up one time. The chain carries TRBV9 and TRBJ1-2; 7 bases are a match to TRBD1. Germline V lookup: CDR1 SGDLS, CDR2 YYNGEE. The CDR3 has 14 amino acids. V lost 0 bases to trimming and J lost 2 bases; unmatched junction nucleotides: 1. In DNA form, the CDR3 reads TGTGCCAGCAGCGTAGCGACAGGGAACTATGGCTACACCTTC. Residues: CASSVATGNYGYTF.